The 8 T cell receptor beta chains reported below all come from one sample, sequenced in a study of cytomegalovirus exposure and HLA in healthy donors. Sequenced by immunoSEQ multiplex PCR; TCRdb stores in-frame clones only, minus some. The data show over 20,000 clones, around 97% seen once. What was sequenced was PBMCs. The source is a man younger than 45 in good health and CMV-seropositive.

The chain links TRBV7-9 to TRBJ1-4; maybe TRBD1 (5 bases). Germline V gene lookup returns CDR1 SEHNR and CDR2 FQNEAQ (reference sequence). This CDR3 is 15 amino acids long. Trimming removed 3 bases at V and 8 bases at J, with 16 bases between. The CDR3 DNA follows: TGTGCCAGCAGCTTTTCTACGAGGGGAGGGGAAAAACTGTTTTTT. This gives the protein CASSFSTRGGEKLFF.

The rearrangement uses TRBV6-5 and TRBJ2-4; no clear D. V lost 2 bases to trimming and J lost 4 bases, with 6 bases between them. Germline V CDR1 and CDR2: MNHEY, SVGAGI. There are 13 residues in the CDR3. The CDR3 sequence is CASSYDIKNIQYF. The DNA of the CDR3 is TGTGCCAGCAGTTACGACATTAAAAACATTCAGTACTTC.

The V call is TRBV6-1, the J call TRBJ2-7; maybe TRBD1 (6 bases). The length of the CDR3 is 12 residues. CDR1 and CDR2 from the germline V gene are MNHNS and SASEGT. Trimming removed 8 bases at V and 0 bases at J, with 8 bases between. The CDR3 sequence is CASSTGSYEQYF. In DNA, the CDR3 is TGTGCCAGCTCGACAGGCTCCTACGAGCAGTACTTC.

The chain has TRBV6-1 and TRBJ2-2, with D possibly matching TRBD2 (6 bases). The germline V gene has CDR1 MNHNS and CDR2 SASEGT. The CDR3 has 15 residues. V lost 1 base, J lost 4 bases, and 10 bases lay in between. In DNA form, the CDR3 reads TGTGCCAGCAGTGAAGGGAGGGTTCCCACCGGGGAGCTGTTTTTT. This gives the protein CASSEGRVPTGELFF.

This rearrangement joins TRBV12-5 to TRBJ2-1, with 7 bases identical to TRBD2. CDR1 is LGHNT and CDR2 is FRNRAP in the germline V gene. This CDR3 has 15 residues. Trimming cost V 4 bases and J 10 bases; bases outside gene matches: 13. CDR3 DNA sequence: TGTGCTAGTGGTTGGGGAGGGGCCCCACTTGAAGAGCAGTTCTTC. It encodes CASGWGGAPLEEQFF.

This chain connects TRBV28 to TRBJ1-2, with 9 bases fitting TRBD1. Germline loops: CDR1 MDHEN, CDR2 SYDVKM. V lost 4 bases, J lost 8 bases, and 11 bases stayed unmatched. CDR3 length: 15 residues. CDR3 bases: TGTGCCAGCAGTTCAACGCCGTCCGGGACAGGGGGCTACACCTTC. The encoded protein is CASSSTPSGTGGYTF.

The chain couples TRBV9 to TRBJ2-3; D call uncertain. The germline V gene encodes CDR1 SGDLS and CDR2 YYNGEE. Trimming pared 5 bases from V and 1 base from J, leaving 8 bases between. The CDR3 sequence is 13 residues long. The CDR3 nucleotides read TGTGCCAGCAGTACAATTGGCACAGATACGCAGTATTTT. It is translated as CASSTIGTDTQYF. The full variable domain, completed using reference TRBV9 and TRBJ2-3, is DSGVTQTPKHLITATGQRVTLRCSPRSGDLSVYWYQQSLDQGLQFLIQYYNGEERAKGNILERFSAQQFPDLHSELNLSSLELGDSALYFCASSTIGTDTQYFGPGTRLTVL.

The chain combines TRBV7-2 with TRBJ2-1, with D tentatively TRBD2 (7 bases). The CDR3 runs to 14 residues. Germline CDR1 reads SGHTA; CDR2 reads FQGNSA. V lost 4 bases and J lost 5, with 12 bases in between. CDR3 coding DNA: TGTGCCAGCAGCTCTGGGGGGGACAACAATGAGCAGTTCTTC. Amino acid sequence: CASSSGGDNNEQFF.